One and the same sample provided the 2 T cell receptor beta chains below, sequenced in a study of blood T cell repertoires in COVID-19 (dated by TCRdb to about 2020). Library construction relied on the immunoSEQ multiplex PCR assay. TCRdb took over this immuneACCESS table, retaining in-frame rearrangements with V and J assigned. Such tables are incomplete; in checked studies, under half of the missing clones stem from an unresolved V gene, and the remainder is unexplained. Present in this sample are 250,000 to 300,000 clones, just over 85% of which were seen just once. Clones ranked in the top ten supply roughly 16% of the sample. Sequenced sample: PBMCs or T cells enriched from blood (not recorded which). These receptors all come from a young man who had recovered from COVID-19.

V usage is TRBV28 and J usage is TRBJ1-4, with 7 bases fitting TRBD1. CDR1 is MDHEN and CDR2 is SYDVKM in the germline V gene. The CDR3 length is 15 residues. V lost 2 bases, J lost 7 bases, and 7 bases stayed unmatched. This CDR3 reads CASSLIIGGREKLFF. CDR3 coding DNA: TGTGCCAGCAGTTTAATTATAGGGGGCCGTGAAAAACTGTTTTTT.

CDR3 region: CASAGVTNEKLFF. The CDR3 DNA sequence: TGTGCCAGCGCGGGGGTAACTAATGAAAAACTGTTTTTT. This rearrangement joins TRBV2 to TRBJ1-4; possible D gene TRBD1, 5 bases. From germline, CDR1 is SNHLY and CDR2 FYNNEI. V gave up 8 bases and J gave up 1 base, with 8 bases separating them. This CDR3 is 13 amino acids long.